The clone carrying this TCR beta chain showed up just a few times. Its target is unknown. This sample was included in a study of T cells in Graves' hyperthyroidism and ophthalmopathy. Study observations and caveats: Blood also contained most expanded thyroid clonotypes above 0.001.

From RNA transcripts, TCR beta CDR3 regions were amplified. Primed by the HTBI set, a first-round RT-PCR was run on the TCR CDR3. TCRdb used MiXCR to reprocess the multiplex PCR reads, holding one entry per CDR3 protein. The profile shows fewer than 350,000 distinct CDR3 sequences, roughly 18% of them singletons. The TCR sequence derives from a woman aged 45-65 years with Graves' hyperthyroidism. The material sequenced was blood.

CDR3 in amino acids: CASTMERALPFF. CDR3 coding DNA: TGTGCCAGCACCATGGAGAGGGCGCTGCCTTTCTTT. The rearrangement uses TRBV12-3 or TRBV12-4 and TRBJ1-1, with D unclear. The length of the CDR3 is 12 residues. V lost 7 bases to trimming and J lost 12 bases, with 18 bases between them.